What follows are 27 T cell receptor beta chains derived from one specimen sequenced in a study of shared clonotypes between healthy human individuals (dated by TCRdb to between 2020 and 2021). The library relied on the immunoSEQ multiplex PCR assay. This is the immuneACCESS table as TCRdb keeps it, with only in-frame sequences that have V and J called. A part of the clones is gone; compared with another copy, unresolved V genes explain less than half, and the rest is unexplained. Within this sample are about 480,000 clones, with 75% to 85% of them counted one time only. The top ten clones comprise 10% to 15% of the sample. Sequences were obtained from PBMCs. The receptors here all came from a woman between 40 and 50 years old in good health. Some clones in this sample may be carry-over from other donors' samples.

The chain joins TRBV25-1 to TRBJ2-7; D gene unclear. Trimming took off 3 bases at V and 1 base at J, with 7 bases between the two ends. The CDR3 length is 13 residues. Germline CDR1 reads MGHDK; CDR2 reads SYGVNS. CDR3 bases: TGTGCCAGCAGTGACCCGGGTTCCTACGAGCAGTACTTC. It is translated as CASSDPGSYEQYF.

The chain combines TRBV4-3 with TRBJ2-2, with 7 bases identical to TRBD1. V was pared by 0 bases and J by 3 bases, with 7 bases of the junction left unmatched. The germline V gene has CDR1 LGHNA and CDR2 YSLEER. This CDR3 contains 17 residues. The CDR3 reads CASSQDQTGADTGELFF. The CDR3, as DNA: TGCGCCAGCAGCCAAGACCAAACAGGGGCGGACACCGGGGAGCTGTTTTTT.

The chain joins TRBV6-1 to TRBJ2-7; 9 bases are shared with TRBD2. With 11 bases clipped from V and 3 bases from J, the junction kept 11 bases outside the gene matches. The CDR3 length is 14 residues. Germline loops: CDR1 MNHNS, CDR2 SASEGT. CDR3 coding DNA: TGTGCCGCCCGAGAGGGACTAGCCTTCTACGAGCAGTACTTC. Its protein product is CAAREGLAFYEQYF.

This clone was found a few times. The chain recombines TRBV11-2 with TRBJ2-7, with no clear D. V was cut by 5 bases and J by 7 bases, with 12 bases left in between. CDR1 is SGHAT, CDR2 FQNNGV, per germline. The CDR3 is 12 residues long. This chain's CDR3 is CASSPDYGEQYF. The CDR3 DNA follows: TGTGCCAGCAGCCCTGATTACGGAGAGCAGTACTTC.

The CDR3 is CASSLDKREFNEQFF. The CDR3 coding sequence is TGTGCCAGCAGCTTAGATAAGCGGGAGTTCAATGAGCAGTTCTTC. This chain links TRBV7-8 with TRBJ2-1; TRBD2 aligns across 8 bases. V was clipped by 1 base and J by 6 bases; unmatched bases: 5. Germline V gives CDR1 SGHVS, CDR2 FQNEAQ. The length of the CDR3 is 15 residues.

The chain employs TRBV7-9 and TRBJ1-3; 7 nucleotides align to TRBD1. CDR3 length: 15 residues. Per germline, CDR1 SEHNR and CDR2 FQNEAQ (reference sequence). J was trimmed by 4 bases and V by 2 bases; bases with no gene match: 5. The CDR3 here is CASSLMDRTGNTIYF. The CDR3 nucleotides read TGTGCCAGCAGCTTAATGGACAGGACGGGAAACACCATATATTTT.

The chain combines TRBV5-4 with TRBJ2-1; no definite D call. The CDR3 consists of 13 residues. From germline, CDR1 is SGHNT and CDR2 YYREEE (reference sequence). The V and J ends lost 4 bases and 4 bases respectively, with 9 bases between them. The CDR3 reads CASSPGPYNEQFF. The CDR3 DNA sequence: TGTGCCAGCAGCCCTGGGCCGTACAATGAGCAGTTCTTC.

This chain links TRBV9 with TRBJ2-2, with TRBD1 as a possible D gene (6 bases). Between the trimmed V and J ends, which lost 0 bases and 3 bases, there was a span of 18 bases. This CDR3 has 18 residues. In germline, CDR1 is SGDLS, CDR2 YYNGEE. CDR3 residues: CASSVGTSGKGDTGELFF. The CDR3 DNA follows: TGTGCCAGCAGCGTAGGGACCTCAGGGAAGGGGGACACCGGGGAGCTGTTTTTT.

Notes on this clone: This may arise from a read error, as a much more abundant clone is one base away. The rearrangement uses TRBV6-1 and TRBJ2-7; 8 bases are a match to TRBD2. From germline, CDR1 is MNHNS and CDR2 SASEGT. The CDR3 extends over 15 amino acids. V lost 6 bases to trimming and J lost 4 bases; unmatched junction nucleotides: 11. The CDR3 here is CASRADAGGVYEQYF. The CDR3 region has the DNA TGTGCCAGCAGGGCAGACGCCGGGGGGGTGTACGAGCAGTACTTC.

The V call is TRBV7-2, the J call TRBJ1-1; TRBD1 matches at 8 bases. The germline V gene has CDR1 SGHTA and CDR2 FQGNSA. Trimming removed 5 bases from V and 3 bases from J; junction bases left unmatched: 14. CDR3 length equals 17 residues. CDR3 sequence reads: CASSPSGGWGSDTEAFF. DNA for the CDR3: TGTGCCAGCAGCCCCTCAGGGGGCTGGGGTTCGGACACTGAAGCTTTCTTT.

The rearrangement joins TRBV18 to TRBJ1-4, with D perhaps matching TRBD1 (5 bases). The CDR3 covers 14 residues. Germline CDR1 and CDR2: KGHSH and LQKENI. V gave up 3 bases and J gave up 8 bases, with 13 bases separating them. As DNA, the CDR3 is TGTGCCAGCTCACCCGCTGTCGGGGGGGAAAAACTGTTTTTT. Translated: CASSPAVGGEKLFF. The variable domain in full, completed from reference TRBV18 and TRBJ1-4, reads NAGVMQNPRHLVRRRGQEARLRCSPMKGHSHVYWYRQLPEEGLKFMVYLQKENIIDESGMPKERFSAEFPKEGPSILRIQQVVRGDSAAYFCASSPAVGGEKLFFGSGTQLSVL.

This clone was seen once. The CDR3 here is CASSYLGQGSNQPQHF. CDR3 nucleotide sequence: TGTGCCAGCAGTTACTTGGGACAGGGGTCCAATCAGCCCCAGCATTTT. The chain joins TRBV6-6 to TRBJ1-5, with 10 positions matching TRBD1. V trimming: 1 base; J trimming: 3 bases; junction bases outside the gene matches: 3. Germline CDR1 reads MNHNY; CDR2 reads SVGAGI (reference sequence). This CDR3 spans 16 amino acids.

This chain connects TRBV28 to TRBJ2-7, with 10 bases identical to TRBD1. This CDR3 spans 19 amino acids. Germline V gene sequence: CDR1 MDHEN, CDR2 SYDVKM. V was clipped by 1 base and J by 3 bases; unmatched bases: 15. CDR3 region: CASSLFSPLTGTGVYEQYF. The DNA for the CDR3 is TGTGCCAGCAGTTTATTCTCACCACTAACCGGGACAGGGGTCTACGAGCAGTACTTC.

The rearrangement joins TRBV6-1 to TRBJ2-7, with D perhaps TRBD1 (6 bases). This CDR3 has 15 amino acids. With 5 bases removed from V and 2 bases from J, the gap between germline ends came to 16 bases. Germline-derived CDR1 and CDR2 are MNHNS and SASEGT. The CDR3 DNA reads TGTGCCAGCAGTACAAGGGGGTGGGGAACCTACGAGCAGTACTTC. Protein sequence: CASSTRGWGTYEQYF.

This clone was detected only once. The gene calls are TRBV7-2 and TRBJ2-2; 12 bases are shared with TRBD2. CDR1 SGHTA and CDR2 FQGNSA come from the germline V gene. This CDR3 is 15 amino acids long. The junction had 3 bases not matched to a gene; V was cut back by 5 bases and J by 5 bases. CDR3 nucleotide sequence: TGTGCCAGCAGCAGCGGACTAGCGGGGACCGGGGAGCTGTTTTTT. Residues: CASSSGLAGTGELFF.

This chain joins TRBV18 and TRBJ2-7; 10 bases map to TRBD2. J lost 2 bases, V lost 4 bases, and 5 bases had no gene match. The CDR3 is 15 amino acids. Germline V gene data show CDR1 as KGHSH and CDR2 as LQKENI. CDR3 sequence: CASSLGTSATYEQYF. DNA for the CDR3: TGTGCCAGCTCACTCGGGACTAGCGCCACCTACGAGCAGTACTTC.

The chain couples TRBV30 to TRBJ1-1, with a tentative D call TRBD1 (6 bases). Germline CDR1 and CDR2: GTSNPN and SVGIG (reference sequence). The ends were cut back, 5 bases at V and 0 bases at J, with 10 bases in the middle. This CDR3 has 13 amino acids. The CDR3 nucleotides read TGTGCCTGGGCGGACAGCATGAACACTGAAGCTTTCTTT. Translated: CAWADSMNTEAFF. Together with reference TRBV30 and TRBJ1-1, the CDR3 gives the full variable domain: SQTIHQWPATLVQPVGSPLSLECTVEGTSNPNLYWYRQAAGRGLQLLFYSVGIGQISSEVPQNLSASRPQDRQFILSSKKLLLSDSGFYLCAWADSMNTEAFFGQGTRLTVV.

The chain employs TRBV5-4 and TRBJ2-7; no clear D. V was shortened by 4 bases and J by 3 bases, with 14 bases between the two germline ends. CDR3 size: 14 residues. Germline V lookup: CDR1 SGHNT, CDR2 YYREEE (reference sequence). The CDR3 loop is CASSPTPKVYEQYF. CDR3 DNA: TGTGCCAGCAGCCCTACGCCCAAAGTCTACGAGCAGTACTTC.

The chain employs TRBV19 and TRBJ2-5, with 10 bases fitting TRBD2. The CDR3 contains 16 residues. CDR1 LNHDA and CDR2 SQIVND come from the germline V gene (reference sequence). V dropped 5 bases and J dropped 6; count of bases not matched to a gene: 12. The CDR3 protein is CASSSGSGRAWKTQYF. CDR3 DNA sequence: TGTGCCAGTAGTTCCGGAAGCGGGAGGGCCTGGAAGACCCAGTACTTC.

V and J are TRBV11-2 and TRBJ1-4; D ambiguous. The germline V gene has CDR1 SGHAT and CDR2 FQNNGV. The CDR3 contains 15 residues. Trimming shortened V by 4 bases and J by 3 bases, and 12 bases separated the two germline ends. The CDR3 coding sequence is TGTGCCAGCAGCTCGATAGGCTCGGCTAATGAAAAACTGTTTTTT. This sequence encodes CASSSIGSANEKLFF. Full variable domain (remainder filled in from reference TRBV11-2 and TRBJ1-4): EAGVAQSPRYKIIEKRQSVAFWCNPISGHATLYWYQQILGQGPKLLIQFQNNGVVDDSQLPKDRFSAERLKGVDSTLKIQPAKLEDSAVYLCASSSIGSANEKLFFGSGTQLSVL.

The V and J genes are TRBV2 and TRBJ2-3; D not resolved. Per the germline V gene, CDR1 is SNHLY and CDR2 is FYNNEI. This CDR3 comprises 12 residues. The CDR3 nucleotides read TGTCTTCAGGCGACCACCTCCGATACGCAGTATTTT. Encoded protein: CLQATTSDTQYF.

The chain uses TRBV29-1 and TRBJ2-1; 8 positions match TRBD2. The CDR3 contains 15 residues. V was clipped by 7 bases and J by 3 bases; unmatched bases: 11. Germline lookup yields CDR1 SQVTM and CDR2 ANQGSEA. The CDR3 protein is CSAGRSGTVYNEQFF. The CDR3 region has the DNA TGCAGCGCTGGGCGTAGCGGGACGGTCTACAATGAGCAGTTCTTC.

The rearrangement joins TRBV28 to TRBJ2-1, with a weak D call TRBD2 (6 bases). Trimming pared 7 bases from V and 8 bases from J, leaving 12 bases between. CDR3 length: 12 residues. CDR1 and CDR2 (germline): MDHEN, SYDVKM. In nucleotides, the CDR3 is TGTGCCAGCAAACCGGAGGGCCATGAGCAGTTCTTC. Protein sequence: CASKPEGHEQFF. Full variable domain (remainder filled in from reference TRBV28 and TRBJ2-1): DVKVTQSSRYLVKRTGEKVFLECVQDMDHENMFWYRQDPGLGLRLIYFSYDVKMKEKGDIPEGYSVSREKKERFSLILESASTNQTSMYLCASKPEGHEQFFGPGTRLTVL.

The chain combines TRBV19 with TRBJ1-2, with no clear D. Between the trimmed V and J ends, which lost 4 bases and 4 bases, there was a span of 10 bases. Germline V gene lookup returns CDR1 LNHDA and CDR2 SQIVND (reference sequence). There are 13 residues in the CDR3. The CDR3 bases are TGTGCCAGTAGTACTCGGACCCGCTATGGCTACACCTTC. It specifies CASSTRTRYGYTF.

This clone has just a few counts. This chain uses TRBV28 with TRBJ1-6; D perhaps matches TRBD1 (5 bases). The germline V gene encodes CDR1 MDHEN and CDR2 SYDVKM. The CDR3 length is 13 residues. V shed 4 bases and J shed 5 bases, with 6 bases lying between them. CDR3 residues: CASSSGNNSPLHF. The CDR3 DNA is TGTGCCAGCAGTTCAGGGAATAATTCACCCCTCCACTTT.

The rearrangement joins TRBV11-1 to TRBJ2-3; D is ambiguous. V dropped 4 bases and J dropped 2 bases, with 4 bases sitting between them. The CDR3 spans 12 residues. Germline values: CDR1 SGHAT, CDR2 FQDESV (reference sequence). The CDR3 sequence is CASSSDTDTQYF. The DNA of the CDR3 is TGTGCCAGCAGCTCAGACACAGATACGCAGTATTTT.

The chain employs TRBV9 and TRBJ1-1, with TRBD1 matching over 7 bases. The germline V gene encodes CDR1 SGDLS and CDR2 YYNGEE. The CDR3 covers 14 residues. The J segment lost 3 bases and the V segment lost 3 bases, leaving 5 bases of the junction unmatched. CDR3 nucleotides: TGTGCCAGCAGCGCCTTGACAGGGTACACTGAAGCTTTCTTT. Amino acids: CASSALTGYTEAFF.